This T cell receptor beta chain comes out of a study of shared clonotypes between healthy human individuals (TCRdb year 2020). General notes on the study: The cohort comprised a couple of women and a few men aged 18 to 49 years. For each donor, three plates each were used for CD4 naive and CD4 memory, two plates were used for CD8 naive, and one plate was used for CD8 memory. To estimate repertoire size and how much clonotype sharing occurs between individuals, the study deeply sequenced the blood TCR repertoires of five or six healthy adults. Different laboratories and diverse techniques were used to prepare libraries and sequence TCR repertoires, to increase sequencing depth and limit assay-specific biases. Each donor's leukapheresis produced roughly between roughly 0.94 and 9.5 billion PBMCs. Overall study outcomes, separate from this receptor: Pairwise subsampling led to the expectation that sequencing depth would affect the degree of clonotype sharing among donors. Larger estimated clonotype richness was generally found for naive subsets than for memory subsets. Rarefaction of sorted-subset datasets indicated incomplete sequencing despite the large sequencing depth. Only blood was sampled, and tissue TCR repertoires likely differ from those in blood. Because the study included a small number of donors, the genetic and exposure-history diversity represented was limited. Sharing across a few donors was observed for approximately 5% of naive CD4, over 3% of naive CD8, 2% to 2.5% of memory CD4, and approximately 0.41% of memory CD8 clonotypes. Compared with non-shared clonotypes, the clonotypes found in all four sorted-subset donors had higher generation probabilities.

Remarks on this clone: The antigen it recognizes is unknown. Nothing much larger sits one base from this clone, and base qualities are not available.

The donors were healthy, HIV-negative adults who had no recently reported acute infections or vaccinations. Every donor was a Caucasian adult residing in Nashville, Tennessee, USA. CD4+ T cells were enriched by magnetic negative selection, after which naive cells were positively selected on CD45RA and the negative fraction was taken as the memory subset. After blood collection by leukapheresis, PBMCs were isolated using Ficoll-Histopaque density gradient centrifugation and then cryopreserved in the vapor phase of liquid nitrogen. Analytical flow cytometry was used to check the purity and quantity of every magnetically sorted T cell population. Genomic DNA was isolated from every sorted fraction and measured by UV absorbance on a Nanodrop 2000c. V and J are truncated by 4 bases and 6 bases respectively, leaving an intervening sequence of 17 bases. CDR1 and CDR2 (SGDLS, YYNGEE) derive from the germline V gene. The CDR3 holds 14 amino acids from the cysteine to the phenylalanine. Only the CDR3 DNA stays, 42 bases, in frame from base 1.

Using the deep immunoSEQ assay, TCR CDR3 regions were amplified from genomic DNA by multiplex PCR. For each cell subset, the extracted genomic DNA was distributed evenly across all wells of several immunoSEQ 96-well plates, and each plate served as one replicate. For sorted subsets, around 0.2 ug of genomic DNA, equivalent to some 30,000 T cell genomes, went into each replicate PCR. The purified libraries were quantified using a Qubit 3.0 fluorometer, sized with a Bioanalyzer 2100, and then quantified again using the KAPA Library Quantification kit. Every immunoSEQ 96-well plate was sequenced on a dedicated single-read 150-cycle Illumina NextSeq 550 flow cell. The authors' pipeline ran thus. Because the immunoSEQ output included only junctional sequences and no quality scores, the filtering could not be the same as the filtering used for full-length reads. To assign V/J genes and CDR3, sequences were annotated using PyIR, a Python wrapper for IgBLAST v1.9, with IMGT germline references. Any read was removed if the V/J assignment was weak (E-value above 1e-6), the CDR3 was missing, or the read contained stop codons, out-of-frame junctions, or ambiguous translated residues. V3J clonotypes were defined as sequences sharing the same inferred V gene, J gene, and CDR3 amino acid sequence. To compute the percentage overlap between repertoires, the number of shared unique clonotypes was divided by the size of the smaller repertoire. Repertoire richness was assessed with RTK rarefaction, the Chao1 estimator, and Recon v2.1 estimates of unobserved clonotypes. Generation probabilities were computed with OLGA for all TCRbeta clonotypes obtained by the gDNA method from several donors. TCRdb stores this immuneACCESS table with in-frame sequences only. Part of the clones is absent; in the studies checked, under half of the shortfall reflects unresolved V genes, and no reason is known for the rest. V and J calls plus clone size are reproduced from that table; the DNA served to infer D and trimming. Present in this sample are about 2 million clones, 95% of which were seen just once. The ten largest account for 0.1% to 0.15% of the sample.

The receptor was isolated from a man between 18 and 35 years old in good health. Sequencing was carried out using naive CD4+ T cells sorted from blood. According to the study, the label for this sample's cell subset or site signals: CD45RA+ positively selected. This receptor chain uses TRBV9 and TRBJ2-7, with the D call perhaps TRBD1 or TRBD2, each one matching 6 bases. The nucleotides are TGTGCCAGCAGCCTTCAGGGTGGAGGGGGCGAGCAGTACTTC. Its translation is CASSLQGGGGEQYF.